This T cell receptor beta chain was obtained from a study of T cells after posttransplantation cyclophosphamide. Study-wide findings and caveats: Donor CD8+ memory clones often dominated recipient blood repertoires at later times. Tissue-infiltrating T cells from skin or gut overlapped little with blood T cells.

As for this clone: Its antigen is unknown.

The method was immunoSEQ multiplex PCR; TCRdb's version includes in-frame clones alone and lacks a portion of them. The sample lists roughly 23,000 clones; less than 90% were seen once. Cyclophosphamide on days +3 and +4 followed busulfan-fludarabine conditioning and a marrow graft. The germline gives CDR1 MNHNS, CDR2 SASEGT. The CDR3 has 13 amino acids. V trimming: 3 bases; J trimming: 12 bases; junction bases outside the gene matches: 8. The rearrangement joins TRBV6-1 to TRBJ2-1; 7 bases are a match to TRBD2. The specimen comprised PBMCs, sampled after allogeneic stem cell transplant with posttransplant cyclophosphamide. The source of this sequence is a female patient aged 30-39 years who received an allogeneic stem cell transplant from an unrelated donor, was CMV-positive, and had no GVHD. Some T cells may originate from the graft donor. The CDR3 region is CASSERVWGGQFF. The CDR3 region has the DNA TGTGCCAGCAGTGAGAGGGTCTGGGGGGGGCAGTTCTTC.